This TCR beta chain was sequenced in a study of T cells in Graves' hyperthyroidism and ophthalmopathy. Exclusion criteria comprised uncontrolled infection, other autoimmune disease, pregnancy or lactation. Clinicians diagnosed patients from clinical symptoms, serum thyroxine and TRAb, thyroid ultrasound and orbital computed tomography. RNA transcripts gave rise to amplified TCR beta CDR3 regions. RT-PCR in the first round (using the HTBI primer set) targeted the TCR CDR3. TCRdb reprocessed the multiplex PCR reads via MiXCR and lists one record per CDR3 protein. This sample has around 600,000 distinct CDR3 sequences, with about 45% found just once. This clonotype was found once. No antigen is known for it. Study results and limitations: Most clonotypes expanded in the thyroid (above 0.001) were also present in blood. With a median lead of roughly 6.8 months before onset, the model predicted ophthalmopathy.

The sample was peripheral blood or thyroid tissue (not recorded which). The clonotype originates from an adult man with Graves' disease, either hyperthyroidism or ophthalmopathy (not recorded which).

As DNA, the CDR3 is TGTGCCACCAGTGATGGGACAGGTCGTATGCCCCAGCATTTT. This sequence encodes CATSDGTGRMPQHF. This sequence joins TRBV24-1 and TRBJ1-5; TRBD1 matches at 8 bases. CDR1 is KGHDR, CDR2 SFDVKD, per germline. This CDR3 is 14 amino acids long. J gave up 9 bases and V 3 bases, and 6 bases lay outside the gene matches.